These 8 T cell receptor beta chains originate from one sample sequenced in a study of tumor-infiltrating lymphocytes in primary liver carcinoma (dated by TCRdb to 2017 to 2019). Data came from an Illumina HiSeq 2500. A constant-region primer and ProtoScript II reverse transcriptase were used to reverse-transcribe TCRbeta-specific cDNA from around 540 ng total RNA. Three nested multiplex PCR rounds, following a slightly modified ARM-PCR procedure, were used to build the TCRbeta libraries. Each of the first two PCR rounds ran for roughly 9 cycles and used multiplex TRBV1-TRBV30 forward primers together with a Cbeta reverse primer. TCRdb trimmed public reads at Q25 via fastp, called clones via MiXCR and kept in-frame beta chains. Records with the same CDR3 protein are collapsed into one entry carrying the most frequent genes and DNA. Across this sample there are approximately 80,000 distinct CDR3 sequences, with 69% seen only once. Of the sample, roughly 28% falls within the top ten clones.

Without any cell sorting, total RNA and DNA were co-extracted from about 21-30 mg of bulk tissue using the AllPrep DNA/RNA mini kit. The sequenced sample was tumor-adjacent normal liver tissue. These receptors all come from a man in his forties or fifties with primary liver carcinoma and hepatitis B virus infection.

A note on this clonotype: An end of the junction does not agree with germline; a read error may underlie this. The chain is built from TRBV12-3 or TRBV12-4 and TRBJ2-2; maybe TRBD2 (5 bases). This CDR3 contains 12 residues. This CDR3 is CASIPRTGELFF. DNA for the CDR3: TGTGCCAGCATTCCGCGGACCGGGGAGTTGTTTTTT.

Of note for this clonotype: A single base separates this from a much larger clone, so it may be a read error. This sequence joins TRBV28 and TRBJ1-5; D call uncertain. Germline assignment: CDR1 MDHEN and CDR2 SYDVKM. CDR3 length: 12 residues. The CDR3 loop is CASKDAGQSQHF. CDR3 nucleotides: TGTGCCAGCAAGGATGCGGGTCAGTCCCAGCATTTT. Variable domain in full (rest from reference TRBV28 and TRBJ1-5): DVKVTQSSRYLVKRTGEKVFLECVQDMDHENMFWYRQDPGLGLRLIYFSYDVKMKEKGDIPEGYSVSREKKERFSLILESASTNQTSMYLCASKDAGQSQHFGDGTRLSIL.

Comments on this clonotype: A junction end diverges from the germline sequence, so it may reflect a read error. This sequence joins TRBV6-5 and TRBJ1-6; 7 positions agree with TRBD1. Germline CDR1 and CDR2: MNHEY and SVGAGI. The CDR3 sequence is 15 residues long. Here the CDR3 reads CSSRVEQGWFLPLHF. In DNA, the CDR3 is TGTTCCAGCAGGGTTGAACAGGGGTGGTTTTTACCCCTCCACTTT.

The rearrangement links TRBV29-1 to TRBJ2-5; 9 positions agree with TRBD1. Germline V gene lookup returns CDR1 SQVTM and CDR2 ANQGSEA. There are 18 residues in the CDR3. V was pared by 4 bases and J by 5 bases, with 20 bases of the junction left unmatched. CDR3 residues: CSVGLVSPGQGPDETQYF. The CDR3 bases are TGCAGCGTTGGGTTGGTCAGTCCAGGACAGGGGCCCGATGAGACCCAGTACTTC.

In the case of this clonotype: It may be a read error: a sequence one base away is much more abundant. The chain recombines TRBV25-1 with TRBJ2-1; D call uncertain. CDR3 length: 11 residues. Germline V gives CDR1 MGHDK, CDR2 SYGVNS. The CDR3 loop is CPSSEVNEQFF. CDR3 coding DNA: TGTCCCAGCAGTGAGGTGAATGAGCAGTTCTTC.

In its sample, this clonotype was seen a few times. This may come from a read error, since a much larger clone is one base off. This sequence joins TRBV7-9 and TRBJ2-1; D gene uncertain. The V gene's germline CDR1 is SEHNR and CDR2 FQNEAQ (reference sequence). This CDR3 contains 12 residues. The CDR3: CTSSPTPNEQFF. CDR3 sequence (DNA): TGTACCAGCAGCCCCACGCCCAATGAGCAGTTCTTC.

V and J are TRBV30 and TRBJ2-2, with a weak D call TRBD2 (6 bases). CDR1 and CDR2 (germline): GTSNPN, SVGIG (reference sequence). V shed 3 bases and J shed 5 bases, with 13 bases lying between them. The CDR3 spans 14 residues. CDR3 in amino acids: CAWRGGAETGELFF. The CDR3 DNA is TGTGCCTGGAGGGGGGGAGCGGAAACCGGGGAGCTGTTTTTT.

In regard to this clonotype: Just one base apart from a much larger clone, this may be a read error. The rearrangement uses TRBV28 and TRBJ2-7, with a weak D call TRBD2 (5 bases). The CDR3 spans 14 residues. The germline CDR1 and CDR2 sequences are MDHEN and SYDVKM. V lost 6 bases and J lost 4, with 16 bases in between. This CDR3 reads CASSLLPGMYEQYF. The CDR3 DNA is TGTGCCAGCAGCCTTCTACCGGGAATGTACGAGCAGTACTTC.